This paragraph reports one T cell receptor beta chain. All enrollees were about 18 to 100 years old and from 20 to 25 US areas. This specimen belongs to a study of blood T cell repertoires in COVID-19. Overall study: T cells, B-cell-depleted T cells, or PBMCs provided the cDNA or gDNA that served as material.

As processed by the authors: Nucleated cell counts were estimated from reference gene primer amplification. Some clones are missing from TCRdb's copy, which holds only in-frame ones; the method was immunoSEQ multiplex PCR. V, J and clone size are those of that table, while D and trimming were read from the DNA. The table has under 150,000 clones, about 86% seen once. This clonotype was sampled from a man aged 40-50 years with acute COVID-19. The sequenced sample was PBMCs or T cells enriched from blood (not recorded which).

CDR3 bases: TGCAGCGTTCGGGACACTGAAGCTTTCTTT. It codes for CSVRDTEAFF. The J gene is TRBJ1-1, the V gene TRBV29-1, with D uncertain. Germline lookup yields CDR1 SQVTM and CDR2 ANQGSEA. The CDR3 spans 10 residues. The ends were cut back, 5 bases at V and 3 bases at J, with 4 bases in the middle.